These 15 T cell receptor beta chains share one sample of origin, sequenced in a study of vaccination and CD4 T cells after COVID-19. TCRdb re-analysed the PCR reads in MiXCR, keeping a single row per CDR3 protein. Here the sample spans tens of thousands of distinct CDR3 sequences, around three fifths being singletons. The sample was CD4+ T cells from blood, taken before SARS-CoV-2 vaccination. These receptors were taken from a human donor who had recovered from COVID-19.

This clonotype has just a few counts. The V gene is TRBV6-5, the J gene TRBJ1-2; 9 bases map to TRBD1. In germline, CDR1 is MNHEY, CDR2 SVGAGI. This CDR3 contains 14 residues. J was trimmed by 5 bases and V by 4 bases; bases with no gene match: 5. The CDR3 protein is CASSLQGARYGYTF. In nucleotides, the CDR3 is TGTGCCAGCAGTTTACAGGGGGCGCGGTATGGCTACACCTTC.

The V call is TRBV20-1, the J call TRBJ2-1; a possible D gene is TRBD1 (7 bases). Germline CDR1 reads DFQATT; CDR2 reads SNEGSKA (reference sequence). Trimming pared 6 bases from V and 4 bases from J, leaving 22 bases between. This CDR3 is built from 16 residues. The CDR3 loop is CSAFDRDRGLYNEQFF. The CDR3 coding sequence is TGCAGTGCCTTTGACAGGGATAGGGGACTTTACAATGAGCAGTTCTTC.

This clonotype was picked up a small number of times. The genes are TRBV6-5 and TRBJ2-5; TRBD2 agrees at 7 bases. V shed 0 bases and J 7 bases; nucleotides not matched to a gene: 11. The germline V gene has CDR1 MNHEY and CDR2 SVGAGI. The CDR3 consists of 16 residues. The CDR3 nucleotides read TGTGCCAGCAGTTACTCCGAGGGAGGGACCCTCTTGACCCAGTACTTC. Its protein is CASSYSEGGTLLTQYF.

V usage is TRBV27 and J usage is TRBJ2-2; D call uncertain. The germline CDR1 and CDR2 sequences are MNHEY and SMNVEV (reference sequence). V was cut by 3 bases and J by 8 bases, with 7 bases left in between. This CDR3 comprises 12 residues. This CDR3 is CASSLLRGELFF. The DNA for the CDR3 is TGTGCCAGCAGTTTGCTCCGTGGGGAGCTGTTTTTT.

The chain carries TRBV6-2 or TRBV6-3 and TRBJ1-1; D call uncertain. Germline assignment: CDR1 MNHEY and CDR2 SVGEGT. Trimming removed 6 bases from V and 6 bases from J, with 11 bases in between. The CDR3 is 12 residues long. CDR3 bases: TGTGCCAGCAGAATCGGGGAGGCTGAAGCTTTCTTT. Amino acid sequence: CASRIGEAEAFF.

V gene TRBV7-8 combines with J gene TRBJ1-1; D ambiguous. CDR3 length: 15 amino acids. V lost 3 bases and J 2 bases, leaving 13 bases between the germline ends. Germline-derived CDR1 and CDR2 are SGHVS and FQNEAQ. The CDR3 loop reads CASSLTRWANTEAFF. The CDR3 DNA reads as TGTGCCAGCAGCTTGACAAGGTGGGCTAACACTGAAGCTTTCTTT.

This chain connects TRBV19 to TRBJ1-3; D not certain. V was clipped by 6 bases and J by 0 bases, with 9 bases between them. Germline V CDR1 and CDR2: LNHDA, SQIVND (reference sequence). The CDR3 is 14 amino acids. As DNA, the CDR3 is TGTGCCAGTAGACTTCCTGGCTCTGGAAACACCATATATTTT. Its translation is CASRLPGSGNTIYF.

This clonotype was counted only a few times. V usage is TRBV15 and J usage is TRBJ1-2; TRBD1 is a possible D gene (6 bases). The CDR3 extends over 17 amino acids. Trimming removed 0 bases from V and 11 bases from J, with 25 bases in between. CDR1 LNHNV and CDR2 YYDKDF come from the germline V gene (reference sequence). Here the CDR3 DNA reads TGTGCCACCAGCAGAGATTTGGGGGGCGCGGGATACTTACTTTACACCTTC. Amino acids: CATSRDLGGAGYLLYTF.

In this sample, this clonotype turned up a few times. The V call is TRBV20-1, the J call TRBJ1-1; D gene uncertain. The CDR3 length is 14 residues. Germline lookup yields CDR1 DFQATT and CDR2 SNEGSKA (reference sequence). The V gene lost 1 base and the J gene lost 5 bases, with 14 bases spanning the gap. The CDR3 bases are TGCAGTGCTAGAGTGGTTGAACCCACTACTGAAGCTTTCTTT. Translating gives CSARVVEPTTEAFF.

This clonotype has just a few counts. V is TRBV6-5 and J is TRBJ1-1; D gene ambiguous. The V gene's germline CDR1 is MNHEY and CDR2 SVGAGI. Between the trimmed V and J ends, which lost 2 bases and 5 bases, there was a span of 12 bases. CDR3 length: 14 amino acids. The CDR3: CASSYPERGTEAFF. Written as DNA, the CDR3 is TGTGCCAGCAGTTACCCAGAACGCGGGACTGAAGCTTTCTTT.

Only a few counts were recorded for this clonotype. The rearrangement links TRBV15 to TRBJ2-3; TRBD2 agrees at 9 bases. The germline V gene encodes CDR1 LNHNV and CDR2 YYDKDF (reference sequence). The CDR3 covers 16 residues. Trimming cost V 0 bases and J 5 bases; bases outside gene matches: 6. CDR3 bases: TGTGCCACCAGCAGAGATATGCTAGCGGGACGAGATACGCAGTATTTT. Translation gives CATSRDMLAGRDTQYF. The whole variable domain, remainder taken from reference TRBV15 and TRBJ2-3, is DAMVIQNPRYQVTQFGKPVTLSCSQTLNHNVMYWYQQKSSQAPKLLFHYYDKDFNNEADTPDNFQSRRPNTSFCFLDIRSPGLGDTAMYLCATSRDMLAGRDTQYFGPGTRLTVL.

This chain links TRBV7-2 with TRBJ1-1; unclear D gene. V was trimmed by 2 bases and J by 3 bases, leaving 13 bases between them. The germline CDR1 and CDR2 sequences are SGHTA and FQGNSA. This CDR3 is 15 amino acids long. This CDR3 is CASSLTSTLYTEAFF. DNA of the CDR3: TGTGCCAGCAGCTTAACCTCAACCTTATACACTGAAGCTTTCTTT.

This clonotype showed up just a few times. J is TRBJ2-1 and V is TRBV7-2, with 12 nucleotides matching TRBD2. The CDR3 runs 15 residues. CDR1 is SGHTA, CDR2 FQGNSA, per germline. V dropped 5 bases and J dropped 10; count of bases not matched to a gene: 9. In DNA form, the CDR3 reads TGTGCCAGCAGCCCCCCTAGCGGGAGGGCCTTCGAGCAGTTCTTC. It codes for CASSPPSGRAFEQFF.

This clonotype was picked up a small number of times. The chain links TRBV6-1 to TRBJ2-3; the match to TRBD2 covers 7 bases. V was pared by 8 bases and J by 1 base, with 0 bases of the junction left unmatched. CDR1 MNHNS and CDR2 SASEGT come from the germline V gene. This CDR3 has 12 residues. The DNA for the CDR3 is TGTGCCAGCCGGGAGGGCACAGATACGCAGTATTTT. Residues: CASREGTDTQYF.

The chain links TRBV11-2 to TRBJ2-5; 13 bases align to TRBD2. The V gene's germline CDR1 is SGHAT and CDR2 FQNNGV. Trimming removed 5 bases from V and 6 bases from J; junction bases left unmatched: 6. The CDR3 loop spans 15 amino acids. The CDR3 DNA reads TGTGCCAGCAGCCGCGGACTAGCGGGAGACAAGACCCAGTACTTC. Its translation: CASSRGLAGDKTQYF.